This paragraph reports one T cell receptor beta chain. A much larger clone lies a single base off, so this may be a read error. The record originates from a study of T cells in Graves' hyperthyroidism and ophthalmopathy. From RNA transcripts, TCR beta CDR3 regions were amplified. The HTBI set primed first-round TCR CDR3 RT-PCR. From the multiplex PCR reads, TCRdb called clonotypes with MiXCR, one entry per CDR3 protein. Among fewer than 700,000 distinct CDR3 sequences, 15% to 20% were seen once, and the ten largest hold over 3.5%. The CDR3 consists of 14 residues. Germline V CDR1 and CDR2: SQVTM, ANQGSEA.

The V gene is TRBV29-1, the J gene TRBJ2-7; D is possibly TRBD1 (6 bases). This sequence originates from a woman aged 25-40 years with Graves' hyperthyroidism. The specimen sequenced was blood. CDR3 sequence reads: CGVRVHLQGIMQYF. The CDR3 nucleotides read TGCGGCGTCAGGGTTCACCTACAGGGTATTATGCAGTACTTC.